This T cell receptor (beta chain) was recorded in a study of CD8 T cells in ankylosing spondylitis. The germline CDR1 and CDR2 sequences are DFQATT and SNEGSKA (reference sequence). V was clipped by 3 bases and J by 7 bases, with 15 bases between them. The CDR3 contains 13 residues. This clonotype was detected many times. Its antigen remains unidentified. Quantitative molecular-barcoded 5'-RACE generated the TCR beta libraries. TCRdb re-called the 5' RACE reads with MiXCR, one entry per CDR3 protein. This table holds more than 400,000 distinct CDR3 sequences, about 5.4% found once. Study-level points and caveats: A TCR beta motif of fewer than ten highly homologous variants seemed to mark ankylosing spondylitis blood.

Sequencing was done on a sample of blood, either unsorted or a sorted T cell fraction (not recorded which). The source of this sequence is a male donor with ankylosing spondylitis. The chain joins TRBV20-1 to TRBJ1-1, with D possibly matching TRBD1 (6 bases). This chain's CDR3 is CSARTGGSVEAFF. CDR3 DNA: TGCAGTGCTAGGACAGGCGGATCGGTTGAAGCTTTCTTT.